Below, 18 T cell receptor beta chains from the same sample are listed, as sequenced in a study of shared clonotypes between healthy human individuals. TCRdb's copy holds only in-frame clones and misses some; the assay was immunoSEQ multiplex PCR. Of about a million clones listed, approximately 80% are singletons. Sequencing was performed on memory CD4+ T cells from PBMCs. Noted subset: CD45RA-negative fraction. These receptors all stem from a man aged 18 to 29 in good health. Some clones in this sample may be carry-over from other donors' samples.

The rearrangement uses TRBV7-2 and TRBJ2-4; weak D call: TRBD2 (6 bases). V was pared by 5 bases and J by 7 bases, with 18 bases between. Germline V CDR1 and CDR2: SGHTA, FQGNSA. The CDR3 covers 15 residues. The CDR3 sequence: CASSQNGGAGNIQYF. CDR3 DNA: TGTGCCAGCAGCCAGAACGGCGGGGCGGGGAACATTCAGTACTTC.

This clone has just one count. This chain's CDR3 is CASSLAGEVAEKLFF. The CDR3 nucleotides read TGTGCCAGCAGCTTAGCAGGGGAGGTTGCGGAAAAACTGTTTTTT. The chain uses TRBV7-2 and TRBJ1-4; D may be TRBD1 (5 bases). This CDR3 has 15 amino acids. Trimming left V 0 bases short and J 8 bases short, with 13 bases between. CDR1 is SGHTA, CDR2 FQGNSA, per germline.

This chain uses TRBV9 with TRBJ2-3, with 9 bases matching TRBD1. The trim removed 0 bases at V and 4 bases at J, leaving 3 bases unmatched. Germline V gene sequence: CDR1 SGDLS, CDR2 YYNGEE. CDR3 length: 15 residues. The CDR3 DNA follows: TGTGCCAGCAGCGTAGTGGGACAGGGACCAGATACGCAGTATTTT. Its protein product is CASSVVGQGPDTQYF.

The table lists this clone with a count of one. CDR3 DNA: TGTGCCAGTTTGGACAGGGCTGTTGAAAAACTGTTTTTT. It yields the protein CASLDRAVEKLFF. The chain joins TRBV19 to TRBJ1-4, with 8 bases lining up with TRBD1. In germline, CDR1 is LNHDA, CDR2 SQIVND (reference sequence). J gave up 7 bases and V 8 bases, and 6 bases lay outside the gene matches. The CDR3 runs to 13 residues.

J is TRBJ1-6 and V is TRBV7-3; 9 positions match TRBD1. The junction had 1 base not matched to a gene; V was cut back by 1 base and J by 6 bases. Germline V gives CDR1 SGHTA, CDR2 FQGTGA. This CDR3 region has 15 residues. Here the CDR3 reads CASSLKQGANSPLHF. The CDR3 region has the DNA TGTGCCAGCAGCTTAAAACAGGGGGCTAATTCACCCCTCCACTTT.

This clone was counted a few times. Here the CDR3 reads CASQGTNEKLFF. As DNA, the CDR3 is TGTGCCAGTCAGGGAACTAATGAAAAACTGTTTTTT. V gene TRBV7-9 combines with J gene TRBJ1-4, with a tentative D call TRBD1 (5 bases). V lost 9 bases, J lost 1 base, and 6 bases lay in between. Per germline, CDR1 SEHNR and CDR2 FQNEAQ (reference sequence). CDR3 size: 12 residues.

The chain links TRBV7-9 to TRBJ2-1, with TRBD2 identical over 9 bases. The CDR3 extends over 15 amino acids. V was pared by 6 bases and J by 4 bases, with 7 bases of the junction left unmatched. Germline CDR1 and CDR2: SEHNR and FQNEAQ (reference sequence). The chain's CDR3 is CASRARAGGYNEQFF. The CDR3 DNA reads as TGTGCCAGCAGAGCCCGGGCGGGAGGGTACAATGAGCAGTTCTTC.

The sample holds a few counts of this clone. The chain links TRBV4-1 to TRBJ1-2; TRBD1 matches 7 bases. The CDR3 consists of 15 residues. CDR1 and CDR2 (germline): MGHRA, YSYEKL. J lost 8 bases, V lost 3 bases, and 12 bases had no gene match. CDR3 DNA sequence: TGCGCCAGCAGCCACCCCGGGACAGACGTTAGGGGCTACACCTTC. Encoded protein: CASSHPGTDVRGYTF.

The V call is TRBV20-1, the J call TRBJ2-7, with a tentative D call TRBD2 (5 bases). Germline V gives CDR1 DFQATT, CDR2 SNEGSKA (reference sequence). Trimming removed 5 bases from V and 3 bases from J, with 8 bases in between. CDR3 size: 11 residues. CDR3 DNA: TGCAGTGCTGCCGACTACTACGAGCAGTACTTC. Translating gives CSAADYYEQYF.

J is TRBJ2-2 and V is TRBV29-1; D not resolved. This CDR3 has 14 residues. Trimming shortened V by 4 bases and J by 1 base, and 10 bases separated the two germline ends. Germline V CDR1 and CDR2: SQVTM, ANQGSEA. The CDR3 nucleotides are TGCAGCGTTGTAAGAGATTTGAACACCGGGGAGCTGTTTTTT. This gives the protein CSVVRDLNTGELFF.

This clone showed up many times. The J gene is TRBJ2-7, the V gene TRBV4-3; 7 nucleotides match TRBD2. CDR1 is LGHNA and CDR2 is YSLEER in the germline V gene. The CDR3 loop spans 16 amino acids. The ends lost 4 bases at V and 3 bases at J; junction bases unmatched: 12. In DNA form, the CDR3 reads TGCGCCAGCAGCCCGGGTGGGGGAGCGGGGTTCTACGAGCAGTACTTC. Translated, it gives CASSPGGGAGFYEQYF.

This chain links TRBV7-9 with TRBJ1-2, with a tentative D call TRBD1 (6 bases). V shed 5 bases and J shed 13 bases, with 20 bases lying between them. CDR3 length: 13 amino acids. Germline CDR1 is SEHNR and CDR2 is FQNEAQ (reference sequence). The CDR3 nucleotides are TGTGCCAGCAGCCGCGCCCTCGGACAGAGGGGCACCTTC. Its protein is CASSRALGQRGTF.

The table lists this clone with a few counts. Other DNA sequences within the sample encode an identical CDR3. The rearrangement joins TRBV2 to TRBJ1-2; D unresolved. The V gene's germline CDR1 is SNHLY and CDR2 FYNNEI. The CDR3 sequence is 11 residues long. Trimming took off 4 bases at V and 4 bases at J, with 4 bases between the two ends. CDR3 in amino acids: CASSVLYGYTF. DNA for the CDR3: TGTGCCAGCAGTGTGCTCTATGGCTACACCTTC.

The rearrangement joins TRBV15 to TRBJ1-1; D unresolved. The CDR3 has 14 residues. Trimming stripped 0 bases from V and 7 bases from J, with 12 bases between. The germline CDR1 and CDR2 sequences are LNHNV and YYDKDF (reference sequence). The CDR3 nucleotides read TGTGCCACCAGCAGAGATCCGACAACCGGTGAAGCTTTCTTT. Translated, it gives CATSRDPTTGEAFF.

Note on this clone: One end of the junction varies from germline; a read error may be responsible. V usage is TRBV6-5 and J usage is TRBJ2-1; maybe TRBD2 (6 bases). This CDR3 region has 15 residues. Germline V gene sequence: CDR1 MNHEY, CDR2 SVGAGI. The CDR3 nucleotides read TGTGCAAGCACTCTGTTGCCACTAGCCTCCAATGAGCAGTTCTTC. It codes for CASTLLPLASNEQFF.

The chain recombines TRBV28 with TRBJ2-3; no clear D gene. The CDR3 is 11 residues long. Trimming cost V 6 bases and J 6 bases, with 7 bases left between them. Germline V gene data show CDR1 as MDHEN and CDR2 as SYDVKM. CDR3 in amino acids: CASRRYDTQYF. In nucleotides, the CDR3 is TGTGCCAGCAGACGGTACGATACGCAGTATTTT.

This chain connects TRBV6-1 to TRBJ1-1; maybe TRBD1 (5 bases). Germline V gene sequence: CDR1 MNHNS, CDR2 SASEGT. CDR3 length: 14 amino acids. V shed 2 bases and J shed 7 bases, with 14 bases lying between them. DNA of the CDR3: TGTGCCAGCAGTGAACTCCCAGGGTTTGTTGAAGCTTTCTTT. Its translation: CASSELPGFVEAFF.

The CDR3 region has the DNA TGTGCCAGCAGCTTGGGGACTAGCGGGAGCCACGAGCAGTACTTC. Its translation: CASSLGTSGSHEQYF. The chain combines TRBV5-7 with TRBJ2-7, with TRBD2 matching over 13 bases. TRBV5-7 is an open reading frame, and its role is uncertain. This CDR3 is 15 amino acids long. The V gene end was trimmed by 0 bases and the J gene end by 5 bases; junction bases not matched to a gene: 2.